This TCR beta chain derives from a study of T cells after yellow fever vaccination. Study-level background: It was SMART-Seq v4 Ultra Low Input that prepared the fractions with low cell numbers. Study results and limitations: From the bulk population, abundant clonotypes could contaminate and appear within FACS-sorted repertoires. Reappearance after the booster was seen for most primary-vaccination clones, at 96% CD4 and roughly 90% CD8.

This CDR3 has 15 residues. Trimming stripped 0 bases from V and 6 bases from J, with 12 bases between. Germline V gene lookup returns CDR1 LGHNA and CDR2 YSLEER. With regard to this clonotype: Its antigen is still unknown.

TCR cDNA, made by 5'RACE template switching, carried an added universal primer site and UMIs. MiXCR, run by TCRdb on the 5' RACE reads, gives a single entry per CDR3 protein. In the table there are 620,000 or so distinct CDR3 sequences, roughly a sixth of which are singletons. This chain joins TRBV4-3 and TRBJ2-1; D perhaps matches TRBD1 (5 bases). This clonotype was sampled from a man aged 18-30 years who received the YFV17D yellow fever vaccine. The sample consisted of PBMCs, taken 5 days after the first yellow fever vaccination. This CDR3 reads CASSQEGGRVNEQFF. The DNA for the CDR3 is TGCGCCAGCAGCCAAGAGGGCGGCAGGGTCAATGAGCAGTTCTTC.